What follows are 17 T cell receptor beta chains derived from one specimen sequenced in a study of blood T cells in healthy people across ages. Then a second PCR, running about 6 to 12 cycles, was carried out with a sample-barcoded 5' primer and a J-beta primer mix. TCRdb reanalysed the 5' RACE reads using MiXCR and keeps one entry per CDR3 protein. The repertoire includes hundreds of thousands of distinct CDR3 sequences, over 45% of them detected once, and around a third sits in the top ten. The sample comprised blood. All receptors derive from a woman aged 60-75 years in good health.

This clonotype appeared many times. This chain joins TRBV20-1 and TRBJ2-7, with 8 bases lining up with TRBD2. This CDR3 contains 14 residues. The V gene end was trimmed by 4 bases and the J gene end by 3 bases; junction bases not matched to a gene: 8. Germline V gene sequence: CDR1 DFQATT, CDR2 SNEGSKA (reference sequence). CDR3 DNA: TGCAGTGCTAATGTAGCGGGAAGCATCTACGAGCAGTACTTC. Protein: CSANVAGSIYEQYF.

This clonotype was recorded a few times. The gene calls are TRBV10-3 and TRBJ2-4; 8 bases align to TRBD1. V shed 3 bases, J shed 13 bases, and the junction held 11 bases outside the gene matches. This CDR3 contains 14 residues. The V gene's germline CDR1 is ENHRY and CDR2 SYGVKD. The CDR3 reads CAISDGQGTGEQYF. CDR3 bases: TGTGCCATCAGTGATGGACAGGGCACAGGGGAGCAGTACTTC.

Concerning this clonotype: A clone one base away is much larger, so this may be a read error. The V call is TRBV7-2, the J call TRBJ2-5, with D uncertain. This CDR3 has 14 residues. Germline CDR1 is SGHTA and CDR2 is FQGNSA. V was clipped by 5 bases and J by 11 bases, with 21 bases between them. CDR3 protein: CASSPLTSYNGQYF. CDR3 bases: TGTGCCAGCAGCCCTTTAACCTCCTACAATGGGCAGTACTTC.

This sequence joins TRBV5-8 and TRBJ1-6, with 8 bases identical to TRBD1. Germline values: CDR1 SGHTS, CDR2 YDEGEE. Trimming at V came to 6 bases and at J to 9 bases, leaving 14 bases not matched to a gene. This CDR3 comprises 16 residues. The CDR3 bases are TGTGCCAGCACCAAATCCGGGACAGGAGTAATTTCACCCCTCCACTTT. Amino acid sequence: CASTKSGTGVISPLHF.

This chain connects TRBV18 to TRBJ1-1; 7 bases are a match to TRBD1. CDR1 and CDR2 (germline): KGHSH, LQKENI. V gave up 3 bases and J gave up 7 bases; unmatched junction bases: 8. This CDR3 is 14 amino acids long. The CDR3 reads CASSPRPGQYEAFF. CDR3 nucleotide sequence: TGTGCCAGCTCACCCAGGCCGGGACAGTATGAAGCTTTCTTT.

The chain is built from TRBV2 and TRBJ2-3, with 8 bases matching TRBD2. The germline gives CDR1 SNHLY, CDR2 FYNNEI. This CDR3 comprises 17 residues. V was clipped by 4 bases and J by 1 base; unmatched bases: 10. The CDR3 DNA follows: TGTGCCAGCAGTGCCCCTAGATTAGCGGGGCGCACAGATACGCAGTATTTT. It specifies CASSAPRLAGRTDTQYF.

A few counts support this clonotype. V usage is TRBV20-1 and J usage is TRBJ1-2; D remains unclear. The length of the CDR3 is 11 residues. Germline V gives CDR1 DFQATT, CDR2 SNEGSKA (reference sequence). Between the trimmed V and J ends, which lost 1 base and 4 bases, there was a span of 4 bases. In nucleotides, the CDR3 is TGCAGTGCTAGAGGACGCTATGGCTACACCTTC. This encodes CSARGRYGYTF.

The gene calls are TRBV5-6 and TRBJ1-6, with D possibly TRBD1 on 5 matching bases. CDR1 is SGHDT, CDR2 YYEEEE, per germline. V shed 1 base and J shed 5 bases, with 10 bases lying between them. The CDR3 loop spans 15 amino acids. The CDR3 region is CASSLRWGDNSPLHF. The DNA of the CDR3 is TGTGCCAGCAGCTTGAGGTGGGGGGATAATTCACCCCTCCACTTT.

The chain employs TRBV7-2 and TRBJ2-7; the D gene is possibly TRBD2 (6 bases). Germline V gives CDR1 SGHTA, CDR2 FQGNSA. The length of the CDR3 is 13 residues. The V end lost 7 bases, the J end lost 10 bases, and 20 bases lay between the germline ends. In DNA, the CDR3 is TGTGCCAGCACCCGCGGAGGGCTGGAGGCCCAGTACTTC. Translating gives CASTRGGLEAQYF.

The V call is TRBV20-1, the J call TRBJ2-3; 7 bases agree with TRBD2. This CDR3 comprises 12 residues. With V trimmed by 7 bases and J by 6 bases, 7 bases remained unmatched. Germline V gene data show CDR1 as DFQATT and CDR2 as SNEGSKA (reference sequence). CDR3 sequence reads: CSVRLASDTQYF. The DNA for the CDR3 is TGCAGTGTTCGACTAGCATCTGATACGCAGTATTTT.

In this sample, this clonotype turned up a few times. This chain uses TRBV6-6 with TRBJ2-3; 11 nucleotides match TRBD2. The germline CDR1 and CDR2 sequences are MNHNY and SVGAGI (reference sequence). The trim removed 11 bases at V and 1 base at J, leaving 8 bases unmatched. This CDR3 has 15 residues. CDR3 DNA sequence: TGTGCCGGAGCCCGGGGACTAGCGGGCACAGATACGCAGTATTTT. Amino acid sequence: CAGARGLAGTDTQYF.

DNA for the CDR3: TGTGCCAGCTCACCAGGGTTGGGCTCCATTCAGTACTTC. Translated: CASSPGLGSIQYF. The chain is built from TRBV18 and TRBJ2-4; no clear D gene. Trimming pared 2 bases from V and 9 bases from J, leaving 11 bases between. This CDR3 contains 13 residues. Germline CDR1 KGHSH, CDR2 LQKENI.

This clonotype was found a few times. Possible read error: a much larger clone is one base away. The chain joins TRBV20-1 to TRBJ2-5, with D unclear. This CDR3 is 14 amino acids long. In germline, CDR1 is DFQATT, CDR2 SNEGSKA (reference sequence). The germline V and J ends were trimmed by 4 bases and 2 bases, with 14 bases remaining between them. DNA of the CDR3: TGCAGTGCTATGGATGATCGGGTACAAGAGACCCAGTACTTC. Translating it yields CSAMDDRVQETQYF.

V and J are TRBV4-2 and TRBJ2-2; maybe TRBD1 (5 bases). Trimming cost V 4 bases and J 7 bases, with 10 bases left between them. This CDR3 region has 13 residues. Germline CDR1 LGHNA, CDR2 YNFKEQ. CDR3 amino acids: CASSPGQVGELFF. DNA of the CDR3: TGTGCCAGCAGCCCCGGACAAGTCGGGGAGCTGTTTTTT.

This chain connects TRBV7-7 to TRBJ2-5; TRBD1 might be the D (6 bases). This CDR3 is built from 12 residues. CDR1 and CDR2 (germline): SSHAT, FNYEAQ (reference sequence). The CDR3 DNA follows: TGTGCTACCCGAAGGGGGCAAGAGACCCAGTACTTC. It specifies CATRRGQETQYF.

The sample holds a few counts of this clonotype. J is TRBJ2-4 and V is TRBV29-1; TRBD2 aligns across 7 bases. Germline V gene sequence: CDR1 SQVTM, CDR2 ANQGSEA. V lost 2 bases and J lost 0; bases outside the gene matches: 4. The CDR3 sequence is 15 residues long. CDR3 in DNA: TGCAGCGTTGAAAGCGGGGTGGGAGCCAAAAACATTCAGTACTTC. Amino acid sequence: CSVESGVGAKNIQYF.

The gene calls are TRBV3-1 and TRBJ2-5; 7 bases are shared with TRBD2. The length of the CDR3 is 16 residues. V shed 4 bases and J 1 base; nucleotides not matched to a gene: 9. Germline V gene sequence: CDR1 LGHDT, CDR2 YNNKEL (reference sequence). CDR3 DNA: TGTGCCAGCAGCCCTCTGGTGAGCGGGACCCAAGAGACCCAGTACTTC. The encoded protein is CASSPLVSGTQETQYF.